Listed below are T cell receptor beta chains from one sample, sequenced in a study of T-cell memory formation after mild COVID-19. TCRdb processed the 5' RACE reads anew with MiXCR; each CDR3 protein has one entry. The table has fewer than 700,000 distinct CDR3 sequences, about 22% seen once. Specimen: PBMCs or a T cell subset sorted from them (not recorded which). These receptors were obtained from an adult woman who had mild COVID-19 (a few samples of this study predate the infection). Cell type and time point are not known. Both conserved end residues are part of each CDR3. A D gene is named only where the DNA matches it firmly. Rows may omit the clone size; those that give it use once, few, many or a size class.

TRBJ2-1 few TRBV5-1 . TGCGCCAGCAGCTCTGAGGGACTGAATGAGCAGTTCTTC CASSSEGLNEQFF
TRBJ1-5 few TRBV6-6 TRBD1 TGTGCCAGCAGTTACTTTCAGTCCCGCGGACAGGCTAGCAATCAGCCCCAGCATTTT CASSYFQSRGQASNQPQHF
TRBJ1-1 many TRBV5-1 . TGCGCCAGCAGCTTGATGGGGGACACTGAAGCTTTCTTT CASSLMGDTEAFF
TRBJ1-4 many TRBV12-3/TRBV12-4 TRBD1 TGTGCCAGCAGTCCCCGGGACAGGTCAGAAAAACTGTTTTTT CASSPRDRSEKLFF
TRBJ1-2 few TRBV7-3 . TGTGCCAGCAGCTCCCATCCCGGGCCCGACTATGGCTACACCTTC CASSSHPGPDYGYTF
TRBJ1-2 . TRBV7-6 TRBD1 TGTGCCAGCAGCTTAGCCGGGACAGTATCAAACTATGGCTACACCTTC CASSLAGTVSNYGYTF
TRBJ2-3 few TRBV10-3 TRBD2 TGTGCCATCAGTGAGTCAGGGACTAGCGGGGCCTTCACAGATACGCAGTATTTT CAISESGTSGAFTDTQYF
TRBJ1-4 . TRBV11-2 . TGTGCCAGCAGCGCAGGCAGGGGCAAGTCAACTAATGAAAAACTGTTTTTT CASSAGRGKSTNEKLFF
TRBJ1-3 . TRBV12-3/TRBV12-4 . TGTGCCAGCAGTCCCTCCGACGGGCCGAGCTCTGGAAACACCATATATTTT CASSPSDGPSSGNTIYF
TRBJ1-1 . TRBV5-1 . TGCGCCAGCAGCCCACCCCGTGCGGGTAACACTGAAGCTTTCTTT CASSPPRAGNTEAFF
TRBJ1-2 . TRBV3-1 . TGTGCCAGCAGCCAGAGGGGGGAACGTGGCTACACCTTC CASSQRGERGYTF
TRBJ1-2 . TRBV4-3 . TGCGCCAGCAGCCAAGAAGGAGGACGTAACTATGGCTACACCTTC CASSQEGGRNYGYTF
TRBJ2-2 . TRBV6-2/TRBV6-3 TRBD2 TGTGCCAGCGGGACTAGCGGGAGAAACGGGGAGCTGTTTTTT CASGTSGRNGELFF
TRBJ2-5 . TRBV3-1 . TGTGCCAGCAGTCTACGTGCCTCCCATCTCCAAGAGACCCAGTACTTC CASSLRASHLQETQYF
TRBJ1-2 . TRBV5-6 . TGTGCCAGCAGCTCCGACGGGAATGGCTACACCTTC CASSSDGNGYTF
TRBJ2-7 few TRBV15 . TGTGCCACCAGCAGAGATCAGGAATCCTACGAGCAGTACTTC CATSRDQESYEQYF
TRBJ1-2 . TRBV5-6 . TGTGCCAGCAGCTTGAACGGCCGTAACTATGGCTACACCTTC CASSLNGRNYGYTF
TRBJ2-1 . TRBV12-3/TRBV12-4 . TGTGCCAGCAGTTGGGGCCTCCCGCGCGATGAGCAGTTCTTC CASSWGLPRDEQFF
TRBJ2-7 once TRBV3-1 . TGTGCCAGCAGCCCCCGGGGCCATCGCGTCTACGAGCAGTACTTC CASSPRGHRVYEQYF
TRBJ2-7 . TRBV28 TRBD1 TGTGCCAGCAGCCTATTACCGACCAGGGGGTTCCCCTACGAGCAGTACTTC CASSLLPTRGFPYEQYF
TRBJ2-5 . TRBV7-2 . TGTGCCAGCAGCCACCGGGGCTCGGGGGAGACCCAGTACTTC CASSHRGSGETQYF
TRBJ2-7 few TRBV9 . TGTGCCAGCGGGAGAGAAACGGAGCAGTACTTC CASGRETEQYF
TRBJ2-1 . TRBV20-1 . TGCAGTGCTAGCGGCGGAGGCTCCTACAATGAGCAGTTCTTC CSASGGGSYNEQFF
TRBJ1-2 . TRBV7-6 . TGTGCCAGCAGCCCTTTAAGTGGGGGGCCTCAACTCTATGGCTACACCTTC CASSPLSGGPQLYGYTF
TRBJ1-6 . TRBV6-5 TRBD1 TGTGCCAGCAGTAGACAGGGGCGGTATAATTCACCCCTCCACTTT CASSRQGRYNSPLHF
TRBJ2-5 . TRBV3-1 . TGTGCCAGCAGCCGACCAGGGGCGGTGGAGACCCAGTACTTC CASSRPGAVETQYF
TRBJ2-1 . TRBV18 TRBD2 TGTGCCAGTTACAACACCTCGGCGGGAGGGCCGTCTTTC CASYNTSAGGPSF
TRBJ2-7 medium-sized TRBV11-2 TRBD2 TGTGCCAGCAGCTTAGTGACCGGGACTAGACGGTCCTACGAGCAGTACTTC CASSLVTGTRRSYEQYF
TRBJ1-1 . TRBV7-8 . TGTGCCAGCAGCCCGAGGACAGCCCCGGTCGGGGTCACTGAAGCTTTCTTT CASSPRTAPVGVTEAFF
TRBJ1-1 few TRBV5-1 . TGCGCCAGCAGCTTGGTACCCGAGAACACTGAAGCTTTCTTT CASSLVPENTEAFF
TRBJ2-3 . TRBV5-1 . TGCGCCAGCAGCTCCGGGGTTTATAGAGATACGCAGTATTTT CASSSGVYRDTQYF
TRBJ2-1 few TRBV20-1 TRBD2 TGCAGTGCTAGAGACCTCAGAAGCGGGAGGGCCCATGTGAGTGGGTTCTTC CSARDLRSGRAHVSGFF
TRBJ2-2 few TRBV24-1 TRBD1 TGTGCCACCAGTGATTTTACAGGGGGATCCGGGGAGCTGTTTTTT CATSDFTGGSGELFF
TRBJ2-2 . TRBV5-1 . TGCGCCAGCAGCCGGACAGTTCCCGGGGAGCTGTTTTTT CASSRTVPGELFF
TRBJ2-1 . TRBV7-8 . TGTGCCAGCAGCTCCCCGGGAAGCAACAATGAGCAGTTCTTC CASSSPGSNNEQFF
TRBJ2-7 . TRBV6-2/TRBV6-3 TRBD2 TGTGCCAGCAGTCTCGGGACTAGCGGGAGTAGCGAGCAGTACTTC CASSLGTSGSSEQYF
TRBJ1-2 . TRBV29-1 . TGCAGCGTTGTCTCACGGCCTCAAAACTATGGCTACACCTTC CSVVSRPQNYGYTF
TRBJ2-2 few TRBV6-4 . TGTGCCAGCAGTGATAGTCCTACCGGGGAGCTGTTTTTT CASSDSPTGELFF
TRBJ2-1 . TRBV7-9 TRBD2 TGTGCCAGCAGCGCGCGGGAGTCCCTCAATGAGCAGTTCTTC CASSARESLNEQFF
TRBJ1-2 few TRBV20-1 . TGCAGTGCTAGAGATCCAAGGGGTTACTATGGCTACACCTTC CSARDPRGYYGYTF
TRBJ2-7 . TRBV7-9 TRBD2 TGTGCCAGCAGCCTAGGACTAGCGGGGCCGAGCTCCTACGAGCAGTACTTC CASSLGLAGPSSYEQYF
TRBJ2-1 . TRBV11-3 TRBD1 TGTGCCAGCAGCCGACGACAGGGGGCATGGAATGAGCAGTTCTTC CASSRRQGAWNEQFF
TRBJ2-3 . TRBV5-1 . TGCGCCAGCAGCTTGGGGGGTTCTAGGAGCACAGATACGCAGTATTTT CASSLGGSRSTDTQYF